The entry below describes one T cell receptor (beta chain). This sample was included in a study of blood T cell repertoires in COVID-19. Study in general: From the United States, Italy and Spain came samples of acute and convalescent COVID-19.

This CDR3 is 16 amino acids long. Germline CDR1 ENHRY, CDR2 SYGVKD. Losses at the gene ends were 6 bases for V and 1 base for J; bases not matched to a gene: 12. Profiled with immunoSEQ multiplex PCR; TCRdb holds only in-frame clones, not every one. The sample records roughly 280,000 clones, 75% to 95% being singletons. Participant-given clinical history determined each cohort assignment. This TCR derives from a man aged 35 to 55 who had been exposed to COVID-19. Sequenced material: PBMCs or T cells enriched from blood (not recorded which). This chain uses TRBV10-3 with TRBJ2-7; the match to TRBD2 covers 7 bases. DNA for the CDR3: TGTGCCATCAGCCAAGGGGAGGGAGAAAGGTCCTACGAGCAGTACTTC. It specifies CAISQGEGERSYEQYF.